This TCR beta chain stems from a study of blood T cell repertoires in COVID-19. Study summary: Sample material is recorded as cDNA or gDNA derived from T cells, B-cell-depleted T cells, or PBMCs.

In the study's own analysis: Reference gene primer amplification gave estimated nucleated cell counts. Measured with immunoSEQ multiplex PCR; TCRdb has only the in-frame clones, and not every one. V and J calls and clone size are as listed in that table; D and trimming were resolved from the DNA. The sample records some 150,000 clones, 89% being singletons. Per the germline V gene, CDR1 is SNHLY and CDR2 is FYNNEI. There are 15 residues in the CDR3. J lost 1 base, V lost 5 bases, and 4 bases had no gene match. The chain joins TRBV2 to TRBJ2-1; 8 bases agree with TRBD2. Input material: peripheral blood. This TCR derives from a man aged 60 to 69 with acute or convalescent COVID-19. The CDR3 reads CASSRTSQSYNEQFF. The CDR3, as DNA: TGTGCCAGCAGTCGGACTAGCCAATCCTACAATGAGCAGTTCTTC.